Included here is one T cell receptor delta chain sequence, with context. A far larger clone lies a single base away; this is likely a read error. TCRdb reanalysed the RT-PCR reads with CATT. Among a few thousand delta-chain clones listed, less than 25% were seen once. CDR1 is GEAIGNYY, CDR2 EKD, per germline. This CDR3 has 16 residues. Trimming took off 0 bases at V and 0 bases at J, with 13 bases between the two ends. This sample is drawn from a study of gamma-delta T cells after stem cell transplantation. The chain joins TRDV2 to TRDJ1, with D uncertain. This clonotype originated in a human donor. It is not recorded whose cells these are; they may come from a transplant donor. Sequenced input: gamma-delta T cells. The CDR3 is CACDTVGKLYTDKLIF. The CDR3 nucleotides are TGTGCCTGTGACACCGTCGGGAAACTGTACACCGATAAACTCATCTTT.